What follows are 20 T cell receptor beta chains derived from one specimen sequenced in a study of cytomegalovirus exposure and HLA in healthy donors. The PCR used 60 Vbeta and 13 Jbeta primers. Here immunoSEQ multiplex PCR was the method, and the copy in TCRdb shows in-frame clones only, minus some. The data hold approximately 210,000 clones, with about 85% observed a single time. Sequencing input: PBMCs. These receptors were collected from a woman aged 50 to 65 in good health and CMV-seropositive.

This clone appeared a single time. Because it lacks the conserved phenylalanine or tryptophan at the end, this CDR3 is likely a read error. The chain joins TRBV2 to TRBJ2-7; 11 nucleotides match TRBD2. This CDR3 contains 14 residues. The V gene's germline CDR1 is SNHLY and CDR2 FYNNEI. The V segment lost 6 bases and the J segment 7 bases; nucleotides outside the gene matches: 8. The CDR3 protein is CASSTGTSGGEQYL. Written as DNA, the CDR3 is TGTGCCAGCAGCACTGGGACTAGCGGAGGGGAGCAGTACCTC.

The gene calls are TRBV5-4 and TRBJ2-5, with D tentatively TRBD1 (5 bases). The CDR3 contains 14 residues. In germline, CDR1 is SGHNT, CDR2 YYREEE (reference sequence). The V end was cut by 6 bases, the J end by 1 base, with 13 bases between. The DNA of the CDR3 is TGTGCCAGCACTAGACAGAACGGCCAAGAGACCCAGTACTTC. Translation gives CASTRQNGQETQYF.

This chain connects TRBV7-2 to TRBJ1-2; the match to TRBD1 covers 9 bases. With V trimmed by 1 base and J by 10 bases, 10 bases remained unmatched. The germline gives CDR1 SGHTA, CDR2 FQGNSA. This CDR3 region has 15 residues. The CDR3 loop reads CASSLGRDRVGDYTF. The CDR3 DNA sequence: TGTGCCAGCAGCTTAGGGAGGGACAGGGTAGGGGACTACACCTTC.

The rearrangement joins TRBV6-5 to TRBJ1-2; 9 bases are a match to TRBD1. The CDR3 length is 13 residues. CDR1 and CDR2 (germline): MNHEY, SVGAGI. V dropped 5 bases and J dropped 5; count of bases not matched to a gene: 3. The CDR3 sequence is CASSGTGRYGYTF. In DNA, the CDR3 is TGTGCCAGCAGTGGGACAGGGCGGTATGGCTACACCTTC.

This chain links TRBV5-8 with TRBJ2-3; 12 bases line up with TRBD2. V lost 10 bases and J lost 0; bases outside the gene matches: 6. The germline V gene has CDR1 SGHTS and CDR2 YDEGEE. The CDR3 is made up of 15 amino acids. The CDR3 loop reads CAETSGGSSTDTQYF. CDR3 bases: TGTGCCGAGACTAGCGGGGGATCTAGCACAGATACGCAGTATTTT.

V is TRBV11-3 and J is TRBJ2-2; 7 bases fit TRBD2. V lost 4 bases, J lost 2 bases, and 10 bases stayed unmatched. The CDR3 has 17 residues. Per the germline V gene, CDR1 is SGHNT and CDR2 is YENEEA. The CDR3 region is CASSSYFGTTNTGELFF. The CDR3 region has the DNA TGTGCCAGCAGCTCTTACTTCGGGACTACCAACACCGGGGAGCTGTTTTTT.

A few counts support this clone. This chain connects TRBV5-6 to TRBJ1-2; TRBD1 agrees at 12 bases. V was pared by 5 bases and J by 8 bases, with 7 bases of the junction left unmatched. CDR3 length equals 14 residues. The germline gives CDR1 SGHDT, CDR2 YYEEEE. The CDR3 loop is CASRRDRGLRGYTF. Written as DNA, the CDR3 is TGTGCCAGCAGACGGGACAGGGGGCTGAGGGGCTACACCTTC.

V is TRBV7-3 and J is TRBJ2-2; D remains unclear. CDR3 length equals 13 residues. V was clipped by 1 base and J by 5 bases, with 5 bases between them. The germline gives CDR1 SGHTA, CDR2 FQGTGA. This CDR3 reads CASSLSSTGELFF. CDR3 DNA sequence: TGTGCCAGCAGCTTAAGTTCGACCGGGGAGCTGTTTTTT.

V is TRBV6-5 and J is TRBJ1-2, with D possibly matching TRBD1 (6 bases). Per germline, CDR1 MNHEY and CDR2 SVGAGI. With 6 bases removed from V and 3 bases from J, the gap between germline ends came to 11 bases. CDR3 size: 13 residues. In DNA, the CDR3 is TGTGCCAGCAGCCTTCGGACAGACTATGGCTACACCTTC. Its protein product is CASSLRTDYGYTF.

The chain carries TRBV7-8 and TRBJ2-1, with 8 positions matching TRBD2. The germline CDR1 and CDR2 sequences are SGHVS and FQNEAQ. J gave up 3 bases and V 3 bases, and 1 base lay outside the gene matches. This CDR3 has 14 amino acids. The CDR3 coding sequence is TGTGCCAGCAGCTTGCGGGGGGACTACAATGAGCAGTTCTTC. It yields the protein CASSLRGDYNEQFF.

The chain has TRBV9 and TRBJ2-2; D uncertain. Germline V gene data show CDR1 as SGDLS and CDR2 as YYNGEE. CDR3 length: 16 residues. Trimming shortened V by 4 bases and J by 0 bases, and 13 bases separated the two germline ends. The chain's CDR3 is CASSIHVHPNTGELFF. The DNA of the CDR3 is TGTGCCAGCAGCATCCATGTACACCCGAACACCGGGGAGCTGTTTTTT.

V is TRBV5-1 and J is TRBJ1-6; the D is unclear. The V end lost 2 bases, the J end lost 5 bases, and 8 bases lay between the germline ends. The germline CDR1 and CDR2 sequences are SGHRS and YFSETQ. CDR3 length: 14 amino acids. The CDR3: CASSFPRDNSPLHF. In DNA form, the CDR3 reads TGCGCCAGCAGCTTTCCACGGGATAATTCACCCCTCCACTTT.

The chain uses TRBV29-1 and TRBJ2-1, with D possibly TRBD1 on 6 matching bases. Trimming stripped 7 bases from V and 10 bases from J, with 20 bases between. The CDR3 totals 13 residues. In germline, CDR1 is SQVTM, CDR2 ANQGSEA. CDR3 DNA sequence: TGCAGCGGTGGGGGCTCGGGGAGCAACGAGCAGTTCTTC. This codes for CSGGGSGSNEQFF.

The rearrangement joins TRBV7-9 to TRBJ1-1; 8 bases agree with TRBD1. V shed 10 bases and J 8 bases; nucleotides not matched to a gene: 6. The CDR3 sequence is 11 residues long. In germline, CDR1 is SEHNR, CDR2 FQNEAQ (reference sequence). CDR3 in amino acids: CATRGQGEAFF. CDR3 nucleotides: TGTGCCACCAGGGGGCAGGGCGAAGCTTTCTTT.

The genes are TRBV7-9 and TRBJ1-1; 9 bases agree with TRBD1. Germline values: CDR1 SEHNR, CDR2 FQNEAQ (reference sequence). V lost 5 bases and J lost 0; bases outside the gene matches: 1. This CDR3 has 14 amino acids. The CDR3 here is CASSRTGVNTEAFF. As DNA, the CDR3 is TGTGCCAGCAGCCGGACAGGGGTGAACACTGAAGCTTTCTTT.

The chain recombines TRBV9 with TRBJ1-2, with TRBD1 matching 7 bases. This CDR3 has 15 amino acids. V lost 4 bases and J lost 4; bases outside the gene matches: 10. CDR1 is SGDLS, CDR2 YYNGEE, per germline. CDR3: CASSLRTGDSYGYTF. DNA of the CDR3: TGTGCCAGCAGCCTAAGGACAGGCGATAGCTATGGCTACACCTTC. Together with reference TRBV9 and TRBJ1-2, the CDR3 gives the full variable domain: DSGVTQTPKHLITATGQRVTLRCSPRSGDLSVYWYQQSLDQGLQFLIQYYNGEERAKGNILERFSAQQFPDLHSELNLSSLELGDSALYFCASSLRTGDSYGYTFGSGTRLTVV.

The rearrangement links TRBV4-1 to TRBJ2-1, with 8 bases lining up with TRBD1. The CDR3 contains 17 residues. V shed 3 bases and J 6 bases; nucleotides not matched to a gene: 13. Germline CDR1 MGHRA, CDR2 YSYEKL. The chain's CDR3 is CASSQTQGAQGFNEQFF. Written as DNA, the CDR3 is TGCGCCAGCAGCCAGACGCAGGGGGCGCAGGGTTTCAATGAGCAGTTCTTC.

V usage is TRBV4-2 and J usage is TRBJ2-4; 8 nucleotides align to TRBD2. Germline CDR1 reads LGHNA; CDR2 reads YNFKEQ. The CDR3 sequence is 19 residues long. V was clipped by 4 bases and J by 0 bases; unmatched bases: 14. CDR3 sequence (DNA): TGTGCCAGCAGCCCCCGTGGTGGTAGCGGGGAGGGAGCCAAAAACATTCAGTACTTC. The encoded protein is CASSPRGGSGEGAKNIQYF.

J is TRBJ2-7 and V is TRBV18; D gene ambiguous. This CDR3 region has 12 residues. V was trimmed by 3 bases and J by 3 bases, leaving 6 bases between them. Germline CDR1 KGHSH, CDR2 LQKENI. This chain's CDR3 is CASSPTSYEQYF. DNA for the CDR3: TGTGCCAGCTCACCCACGAGCTACGAGCAGTACTTC.

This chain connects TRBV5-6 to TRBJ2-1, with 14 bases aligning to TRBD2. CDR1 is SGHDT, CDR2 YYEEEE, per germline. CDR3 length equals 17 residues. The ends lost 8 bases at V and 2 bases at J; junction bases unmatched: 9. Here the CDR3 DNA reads TGTGCCAGGGTGACTAGCGGGGGGGCTTTGCCCTACAATGAGCAGTTCTTC. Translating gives CARVTSGGALPYNEQFF.